Given below is one T cell receptor beta chain in context. Its antigen is unidentified. These data originate in a study of coeliac disease. Background on the study: Without high-resolution HLA typing, biased TRBV7-2 usage was examined as a proof of principle. Study outcomes and limitations: Lower clonality than controls marked TRB and TRG repertoires from active celiac intraepithelial and lamina propria samples.

In germline, CDR1 is SGHNT, CDR2 YYREEE (reference sequence). V lost 5 bases and J lost 8; bases outside the gene matches: 6. The CDR3 loop spans 12 amino acids. Sequencing used immunoSEQ multiplex PCR; TCRdb keeps in-frame clones, though not all of them. The sample shows 7,500 to 9,500 clones, 45% to 60% of them seen only once. The TCR sequence derives from an older woman with celiac disease. Sequencing was performed on intraepithelial lymphocytes from the gut. The genes are TRBV5-4 and TRBJ1-2, with 7 nucleotides matching TRBD1. The CDR3 DNA is TGTGCCAGCAGAGGGGACAGTCCGGGCTACACCTTC. It translates to CASRGDSPGYTF. Together with reference TRBV5-4 and TRBJ1-2, the CDR3 gives the full variable domain: ETGVTQSPTHLIKTRGQQVTLRCSSQSGHNTVSWYQQALGQGPQFIFQYYREEENGRGNFPPRFSGLQFPNYSSELNVNALELDDSALYLCASRGDSPGYTFGSGTRLTVV.